This TCR beta chain originates from a study of shared T cell receptors in the human thymus (dated by TCRdb to the early 2020s). For the study in its entirety: The study examined how self-reactive, shared T-cell receptor alpha chains are generated in the human thymus.

From cysteine to phenylalanine, the CDR3 is 15 amino acids long. Left in the record is the CDR3 DNA by itself, 45 bases read in frame from the first base. The germline V gene provides CDR1 SGHTA and CDR2 FQGNSA. At the junction V is shortened by 4 bases and J by 8 bases, with 18 bases in between. Remarks on this clone: The specificity of this receptor is unknown. No much larger clone is present one base from it, and per-base qualities are unavailable.

Library creation used the immunoSEQ multiplex PCR assay. TCRdb took over this immuneACCESS table, retaining in-frame rearrangements with V and J assigned. Such tables are incomplete; in checked studies, under half of the missing clones stem from an unresolved V gene, and the remainder is unexplained. The sample table records fewer than 700,000 clones; 88% of these occur just once. The top ten clones comprise approximately 0.01% of the sample. The sample was also linked to a second study, of human thymus T cells. Per the second study: In Finland, the donors were immunologically healthy infants who were having open corrective cardiac surgery for congenital heart defects. Thymus tissue was collected as surgical resects that were removed during corrective cardiac surgery. V and J gene segment usage appeared biased in both thymic and peripheral blood repertoires. The related research found that thymic TCR repertoires overlapped highly between unrelated individuals. The study described the TCR alpha and beta repertoires in under 10 infant thymus samples and a few matching peripheral blood samples. Donor ages ranged from roughly 6 to 244 days, and the cohort comprised over 5 male and two female infants. After being mechanically released from the tissue, thymocytes were kept at -70 degrees C in pellets of about 10-32 million cells. Genomic DNA was extracted from frozen cell pellets with a QIAsymphony instrument. The immunoSEQ multiplex PCR assay was used to amplify the TCRB and TCRAD loci from a standardized amount of quality-controlled genomic DNA. The amplicons covered the V(D)J region and were long enough to include the CDR3 and to identify the V and J genes. Amplicon sequencing was performed on an Illumina platform through the commercial immunoSEQ service. Primer bias and sequencing errors were corrected using previously described methods, and TCRAD and TCRB definitions followed the IMGT database. Repertoires were analysed with immunoSEQ Analyzer 3.0 and VDJTools, covering basic statistics, V/J segment usage, diversity estimates, rarefaction and pairwise overlap. Diversity was estimated with Chao1, ChaoE, Efron-Thisted, Shannon and inverse Simpson indices, and also on datasets down-sampled to the smallest sample. For repertoire overlap, CDR3 nucleotide sequence, V gene and J gene had to match strictly, and clustering was done by Jaccard-based multidimensional scaling. On average, thymus samples yielded roughly 800,000 unique TCRB clonotypes, whereas blood samples yielded 70,000 to 100,000.

The sequenced sample consisted of thymocytes. The chain joins TRBV7-2 to TRBJ2-1, with the D segment identity uncertain. This clonotype originated in a boy under two years old with a congenital heart defect. Donor details come from another sample of the same person, matched by shared clones. The sequenced DNA is TGTGCCAGCAGCTCTGGCTCCCCGCTCCTCGATGAGCAGTTCTTC. Its coded protein is CASSSGSPLLDEQFF.